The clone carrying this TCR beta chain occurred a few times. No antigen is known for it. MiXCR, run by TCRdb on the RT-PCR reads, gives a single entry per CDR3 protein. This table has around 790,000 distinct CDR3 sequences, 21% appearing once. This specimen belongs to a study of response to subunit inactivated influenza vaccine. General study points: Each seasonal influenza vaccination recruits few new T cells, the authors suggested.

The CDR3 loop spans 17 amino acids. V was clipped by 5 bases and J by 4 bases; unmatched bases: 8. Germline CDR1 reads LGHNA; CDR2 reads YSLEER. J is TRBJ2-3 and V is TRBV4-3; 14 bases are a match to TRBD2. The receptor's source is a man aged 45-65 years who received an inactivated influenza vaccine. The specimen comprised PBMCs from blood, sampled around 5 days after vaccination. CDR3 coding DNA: TGCGCCAGCAGCGCCAGACTAGCGGGGGGGAGGGCAGATACGCAGTATTTT. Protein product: CASSARLAGGRADTQYF.